The 12 T cell receptor beta chains listed next were all sequenced from one sample in a study of cytomegalovirus exposure and HLA in healthy donors. The primer mix had 60 Vbeta and 13 Jbeta primers. The data were produced by immunoSEQ multiplex PCR, yet TCRdb's version contains in-frame clones alone and is incomplete. The sample carries some 52,000 clones, approximately 72% recorded once. Sample: PBMCs. The receptors were gathered from a woman aged 45-65 years in good health and CMV-seronegative.

The CDR3 loop reads CASSLAPVDTSPLHF. The CDR3 DNA reads as TGTGCCAGCAGCTTGGCACCAGTGGACACCTCACCCCTCCACTTT. This rearrangement joins TRBV7-2 to TRBJ1-6; the D gene is possibly TRBD1 (5 bases). The CDR3 contains 15 residues. Trimming stripped 3 bases from V and 10 bases from J, with 16 bases between. Germline CDR1 is SGHTA and CDR2 is FQGNSA. Full variable domain (outside the CDR3, taken from reference TRBV7-2 and TRBJ1-6): GAGVSQSPSNKVTEKGKDVELRCDPISGHTALYWYRQSLGQGLEFLIYFQGNSAPDKSGLPSDRFSAERTGGSVSTLTIQRTQQEDSAVYLCASSLAPVDTSPLHFGNGTRLTVT.

The J gene is TRBJ2-2, the V gene TRBV11-1; TRBD1 is a possible D gene (5 bases). CDR1 is SGHAT and CDR2 is FQDESV in the germline V gene (reference sequence). With 5 bases removed from V and 5 bases from J, the gap between germline ends came to 9 bases. The CDR3 length is 13 residues. The CDR3 here is CASSKRQTGELFF. The CDR3 DNA reads as TGTGCCAGCAGCAAACGACAGACCGGGGAGCTGTTTTTT.

The rearrangement links TRBV5-4 to TRBJ2-6, with 7 bases that match TRBD1. There are 16 residues in the CDR3. Germline CDR1 and CDR2: SGHNT and YYREEE (reference sequence). V was clipped by 0 bases and J by 2 bases; unmatched bases: 2. CDR3: CASSLGQGAGANVLTF. As DNA, the CDR3 is TGTGCCAGCAGCTTGGGACAGGGTGCTGGGGCCAACGTCCTGACTTTC.

This clone was counted once. The rearrangement joins TRBV29-1 to TRBJ2-3; 8 nucleotides line up with TRBD1. The J segment lost 1 base and the V segment lost 3 bases, leaving 9 bases of the junction unmatched. This CDR3 is built from 16 residues. From germline, CDR1 is SQVTM and CDR2 ANQGSEA. In DNA, the CDR3 is TGCAGCGTTGACAGGGGGCAAAGACTTGGCACAGATACGCAGTATTTT. It yields the protein CSVDRGQRLGTDTQYF.

V is TRBV2 and J is TRBJ2-7; D might be TRBD2 (5 bases). Per the germline V gene, CDR1 is SNHLY and CDR2 is FYNNEI. With 7 bases removed from V and 4 bases from J, the gap between germline ends came to 20 bases. The CDR3 runs 15 residues. CDR3 DNA: TGTGCCAGCAAGGGTGAAGGGCGGGCGACTTACGAGCAGTACTTC. Its protein product is CASKGEGRATYEQYF.

The rearrangement links TRBV18 to TRBJ1-5, with 8 bases that match TRBD1. V gave up 5 bases and J gave up 1 base; unmatched junction bases: 4. The CDR3 sequence is 15 residues long. Per germline, CDR1 KGHSH and CDR2 LQKENI. For the CDR3, the DNA is TGTGCCAGCTCAAAGGACAGGGCCAGCAATCAGCCCCAGCATTTT. Translation: CASSKDRASNQPQHF.

This rearrangement joins TRBV7-9 to TRBJ2-7; no clear D. This CDR3 region has 13 residues. From germline, CDR1 is SEHNR and CDR2 FQNEAQ (reference sequence). V lost 1 base, J lost 2 bases, and 6 bases lay in between. CDR3: CASSLDFPYEQYF. CDR3 DNA sequence: TGTGCCAGCAGCTTAGACTTCCCCTACGAGCAGTACTTC.

The chain is built from TRBV28 and TRBJ2-7, with 8 bases aligning to TRBD1. Germline trimming cut 4 bases from V and 2 bases from J; bases unmatched to any gene: 7. CDR1 and CDR2 (germline): MDHEN, SYDVKM. CDR3 length equals 15 residues. CDR3 region: CASSSSGTGTYEQYF. The CDR3 DNA sequence: TGTGCCAGCAGTTCCTCCGGGACAGGTACCTACGAGCAGTACTTC. Using reference TRBV28 and TRBJ2-7 for the parts outside the CDR3, the full variable domain is DVKVTQSSRYLVKRTGEKVFLECVQDMDHENMFWYRQDPGLGLRLIYFSYDVKMKEKGDIPEGYSVSREKKERFSLILESASTNQTSMYLCASSSSGTGTYEQYFGPGTRLTVT.

V and J are TRBV12-5 and TRBJ1-6; 7 nucleotides line up with TRBD1. In germline, CDR1 is LGHNT, CDR2 FRNRAP. CDR3 size: 17 residues. V lost 6 bases, J lost 5 bases, and 13 bases stayed unmatched. CDR3: CASGPTGCSVDNSPLHF. Written as DNA, the CDR3 is TGTGCTAGTGGCCCGACAGGGTGTAGTGTGGATAATTCACCCCTCCACTTT. The full variable domain, completed using reference TRBV12-5 and TRBJ1-6, is DARVTQTPRHKVTEMGQEVTMRCQPILGHNTVFWYRQTMMQGLELLAYFRNRAPLDDSGMPKDRFSAEMPDATLATLKIQPSEPRDSAVYFCASGPTGCSVDNSPLHFGNGTRLTVT.

In this sample, this clone turned up a few times. J is TRBJ2-2 and V is TRBV4-3, with TRBD1 matching over 8 bases. The CDR3 is 15 amino acids. Germline lookup yields CDR1 LGHNA and CDR2 YSLEER. V shed 9 bases, J shed 6 bases, and the junction held 12 bases outside the gene matches. This CDR3 is CASARDRGVPGELFF. CDR3 in DNA: TGCGCCAGTGCTAGAGACAGGGGAGTCCCCGGGGAGCTGTTTTTT.

This clone occurred a few times. The V gene is TRBV6-6, the J gene TRBJ2-1; D perhaps matches TRBD2 (6 bases). The V gene lost 2 bases and the J gene lost 10 bases, with 6 bases spanning the gap. This CDR3 contains 11 residues. The germline CDR1 and CDR2 sequences are MNHNY and SVGAGI (reference sequence). The CDR3 spells CASSYREEQFF. The CDR3 DNA reads as TGTGCCAGCAGTTACCGGGAGGAGCAGTTCTTC.

This chain uses TRBV10-3 with TRBJ2-3; the D is unclear. Germline lookup yields CDR1 ENHRY and CDR2 SYGVKD. The CDR3 contains 12 residues. Trimming took off 2 bases at V and 7 bases at J, with 7 bases between the two ends. The CDR3 protein is CAISEQENTQYF. In DNA form, the CDR3 reads TGTGCCATCAGTGAGCAGGAAAATACGCAGTATTTT.